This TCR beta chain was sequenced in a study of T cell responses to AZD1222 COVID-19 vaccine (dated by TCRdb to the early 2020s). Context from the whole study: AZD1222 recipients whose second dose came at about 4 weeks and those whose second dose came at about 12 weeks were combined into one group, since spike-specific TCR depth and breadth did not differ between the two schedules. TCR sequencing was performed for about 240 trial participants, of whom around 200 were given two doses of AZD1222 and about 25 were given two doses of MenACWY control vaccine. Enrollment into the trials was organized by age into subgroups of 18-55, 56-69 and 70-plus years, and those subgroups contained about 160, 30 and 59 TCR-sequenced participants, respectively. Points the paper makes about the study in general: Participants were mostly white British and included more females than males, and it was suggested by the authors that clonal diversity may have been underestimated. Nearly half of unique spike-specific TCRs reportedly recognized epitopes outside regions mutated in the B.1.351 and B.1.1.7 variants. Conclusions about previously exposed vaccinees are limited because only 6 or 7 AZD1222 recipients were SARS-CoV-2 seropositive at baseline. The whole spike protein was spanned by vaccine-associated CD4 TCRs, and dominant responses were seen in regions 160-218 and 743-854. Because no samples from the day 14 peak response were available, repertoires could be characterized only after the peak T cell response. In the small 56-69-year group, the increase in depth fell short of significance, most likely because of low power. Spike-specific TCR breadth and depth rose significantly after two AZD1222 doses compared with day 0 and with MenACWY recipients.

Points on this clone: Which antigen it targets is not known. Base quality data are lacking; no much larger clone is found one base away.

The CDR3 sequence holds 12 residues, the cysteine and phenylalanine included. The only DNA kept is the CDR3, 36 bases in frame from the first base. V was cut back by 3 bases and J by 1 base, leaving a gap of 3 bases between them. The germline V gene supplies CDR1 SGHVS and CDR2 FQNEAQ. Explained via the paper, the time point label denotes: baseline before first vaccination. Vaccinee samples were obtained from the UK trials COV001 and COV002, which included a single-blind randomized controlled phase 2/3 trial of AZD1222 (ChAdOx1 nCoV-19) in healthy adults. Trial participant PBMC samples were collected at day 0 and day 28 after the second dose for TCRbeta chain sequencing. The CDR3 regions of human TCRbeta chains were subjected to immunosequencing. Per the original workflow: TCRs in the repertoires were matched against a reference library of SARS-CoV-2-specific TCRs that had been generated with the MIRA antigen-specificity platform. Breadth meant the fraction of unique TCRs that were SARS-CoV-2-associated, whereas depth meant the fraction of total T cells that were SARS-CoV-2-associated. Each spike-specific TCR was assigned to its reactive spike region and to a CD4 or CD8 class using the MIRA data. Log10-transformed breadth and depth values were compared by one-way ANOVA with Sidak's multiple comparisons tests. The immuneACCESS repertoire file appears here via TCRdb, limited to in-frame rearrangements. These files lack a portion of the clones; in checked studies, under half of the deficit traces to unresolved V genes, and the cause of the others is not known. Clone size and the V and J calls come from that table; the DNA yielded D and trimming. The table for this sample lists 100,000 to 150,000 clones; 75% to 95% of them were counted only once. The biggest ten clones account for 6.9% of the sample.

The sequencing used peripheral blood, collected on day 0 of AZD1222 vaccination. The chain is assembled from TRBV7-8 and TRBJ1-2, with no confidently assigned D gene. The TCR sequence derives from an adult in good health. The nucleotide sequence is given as TGTGCCAGCAGCTTGGATAACTATGGCTACACCTTC. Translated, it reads CASSLDNYGYTF.